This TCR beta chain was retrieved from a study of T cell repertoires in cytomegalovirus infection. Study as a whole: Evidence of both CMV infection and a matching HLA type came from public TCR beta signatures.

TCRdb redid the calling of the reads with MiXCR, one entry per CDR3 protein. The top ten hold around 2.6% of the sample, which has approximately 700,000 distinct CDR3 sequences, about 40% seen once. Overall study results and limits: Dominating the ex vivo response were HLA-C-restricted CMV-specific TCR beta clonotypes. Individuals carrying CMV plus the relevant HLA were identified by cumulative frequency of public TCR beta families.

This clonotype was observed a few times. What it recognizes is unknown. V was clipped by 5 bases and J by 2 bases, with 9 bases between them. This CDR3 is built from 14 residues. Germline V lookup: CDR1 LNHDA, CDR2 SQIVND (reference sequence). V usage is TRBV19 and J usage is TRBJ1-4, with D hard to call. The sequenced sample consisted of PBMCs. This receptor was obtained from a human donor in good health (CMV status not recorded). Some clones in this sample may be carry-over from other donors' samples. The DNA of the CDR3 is TGTGCCAGTAGTCCCGAGACGACTAATGAAAAACTGTTTTTT. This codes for CASSPETTNEKLFF.